The clone carrying this T cell receptor (beta chain) was counted only a few times. No antigen is known for it. The data originate from a study of vaccination and CD4 T cells after COVID-19. For the study at large: Convalescent cases consisted of six males and four females, of whom two were Hispanic. Samples taken post-COVID came a median about 100 days after diagnosis, ranging from 35 to 161. Stimulation of cells relied on overlapping spike peptides derived from SARS-CoV-2, HCoV-NL63, HCoV-OC43 and HCoV-229E.

Study-wide results and limits: Convalescent patients had 304 of 307 vaccine-specific clones showing spike mono-reactivity.

The germline V gene encodes CDR1 SGHTA and CDR2 FQGTGA. This CDR3 spans 16 amino acids. J was trimmed by 4 bases and V by 5 bases; bases with no gene match: 7. Sequencing of cultured CD4+ T cell DNA used the Oncomine TCR Beta short-read assay. TCRdb re-derived calls from the PCR reads in MiXCR, one entry per CDR3 protein. The sample holds about 12,000 distinct CDR3 sequences, about half seen once. Noted treatment: roughly 10-day PBMC culture with coronavirus spike peptide pools or control peptides (ViraFEST assay). The V gene is TRBV7-3, the J gene TRBJ2-5, with 13 bases lining up with TRBD2. The sequence was obtained from a human donor who had recovered from COVID-19. The specimen was CD4+ T cells from blood, cultured in vitro. This CDR3 reads CASSDGLAGEGETQYF. CDR3 DNA: TGTGCCAGCAGCGACGGACTAGCGGGAGAAGGAGAGACCCAGTACTTC. Drawing the rest from reference TRBV7-3 and TRBJ2-5, the complete variable domain is GAGVSQTPSNKVTEKGKYVELRCDPISGHTALYWYRQSLGQGPEFLIYFQGTGAADDSGLPNDRFFAVRPEGSVSTLKIQRTERGDSAVYLCASSDGLAGEGETQYFGPGTRLLVL.